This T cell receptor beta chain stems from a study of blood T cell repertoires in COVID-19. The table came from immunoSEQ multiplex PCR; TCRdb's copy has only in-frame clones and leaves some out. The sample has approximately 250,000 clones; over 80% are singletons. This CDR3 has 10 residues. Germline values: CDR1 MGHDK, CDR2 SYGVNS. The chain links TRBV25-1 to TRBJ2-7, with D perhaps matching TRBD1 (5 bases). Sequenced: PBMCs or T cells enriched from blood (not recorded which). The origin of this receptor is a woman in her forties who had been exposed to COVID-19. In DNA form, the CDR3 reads TGTTCGAAGGGGATCTACGAGCAGTACGTC. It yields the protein CSKGIYEQYV.